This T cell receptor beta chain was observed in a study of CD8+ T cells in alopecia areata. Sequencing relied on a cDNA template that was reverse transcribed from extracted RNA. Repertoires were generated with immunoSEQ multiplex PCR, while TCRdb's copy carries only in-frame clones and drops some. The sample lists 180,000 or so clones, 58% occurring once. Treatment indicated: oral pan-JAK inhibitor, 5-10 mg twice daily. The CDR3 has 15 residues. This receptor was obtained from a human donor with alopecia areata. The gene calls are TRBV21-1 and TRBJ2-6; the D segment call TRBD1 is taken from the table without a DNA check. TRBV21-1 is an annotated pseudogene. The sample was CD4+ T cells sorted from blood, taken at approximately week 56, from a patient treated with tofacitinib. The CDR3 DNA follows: TGTGCCTCGTCCAGGGGATCCTCTGGGGCCAACGTCCTGACTTTC. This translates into CASSRGSSGANVLTF.